A selection of T cell receptor beta chains follows, all from one sample in a study of cytomegalovirus exposure and HLA in healthy donors. Clones were read by immunoSEQ multiplex PCR, and TCRdb kept only the in-frame ones, dropping some. The sample holds about 260,000 clones, 84% seen once. Sequencing input: PBMCs. The source is a woman between 40 and 55 years old in good health and CMV-seropositive. The CDR3 runs from the conserved cysteine through the conserved F or W. D genes are given only for firm matches. Expanded clones get a size class; other rows say once, few or many, or leave the size out.

j_call v_call clone_size d_call cdr3_aa cdr3_nt
TRBJ2-7 TRBV6-4 - TRBD2 CASSDSGTSGRAPYSYEQYF TGTGCCAGCAGTGACTCCGGGACTAGCGGGAGGGCACCCTACTCCTACGAGCAGTACTTC
TRBJ1-1 TRBV5-1 - - CASSLGGNTEAFF TGCGCCAGCAGCTTGGGCGGGAACACTGAAGCTTTCTTT
TRBJ2-2 TRBV5-1 - TRBD1 CASSLGTGSPSTGELFF TGCGCCAGCAGCTTAGGGACAGGGTCGCCGAGCACCGGGGAGCTGTTTTTT
TRBJ2-7 TRBV5-4 - - CASSFSGTYEQYF TGTGCCAGCAGCTTTTCAGGAACCTACGAGCAGTACTTC
TRBJ2-1 TRBV2 - TRBD2 CASSEASGRFSEQFF TGTGCCAGCAGTGAAGCTAGCGGGAGATTTAGTGAGCAGTTCTTC
TRBJ2-7 TRBV7-8 once TRBD1 CASSTRQGRVGEQYF TGTGCCAGCAGCACCCGACAGGGCCGGGTAGGGGAGCAGTACTTC
TRBJ1-3 TRBV6-1 - - CASSVVGNTIYF TGTGCCAGCAGTGTCGTTGGAAACACCATATATTTT
TRBJ2-4 TRBV18 - TRBD2 CASSQAGDFKNIQYF TGTGCCAGCTCCCAAGCGGGAGATTTCAAAAACATTCAGTACTTC
TRBJ2-2 TRBV27 - - CASSPLDRNTGELFF TGTGCCAGCAGTCCTCTCGACAGGAACACCGGGGAGCTGTTTTTT
TRBJ1-2 TRBV30 - - CAWSPAVYGYTF TGTGCCTGGAGTCCGGCGGTCTATGGCTACACCTTC
TRBJ2-7 TRBV28 few - CASSLSGRPSF TGTGCCAGCAGTTTATCCGGGAGACCTTCCTTC
TRBJ2-5 TRBV5-5 few TRBD2 CASSLAGRAWETQYF TGTGCCAGCAGCTTGGCCGGGAGGGCCTGGGAGACCCAGTACTTC
TRBJ2-2 TRBV7-2 - TRBD2 CASSLVPAGGARVTGELFF TGTGCCAGCAGCTTAGTTCCAGCGGGAGGAGCCCGGGTCACCGGGGAGCTGTTTTTT
TRBJ2-5 TRBV4-2 - - CASSLNGAGSGESQYF TGTGCCAGCAGCCTAAACGGGGCGGGGTCAGGAGAGTCCCAGTACTTC
TRBJ1-3 TRBV7-2 - - CASSSDSYSGNTIYF TGTGCCAGCAGCTCTGACTCCTACTCTGGAAACACCATATATTTT